This T cell receptor (beta chain) was retrieved from a study of long-term antiretroviral therapy in people with HIV. Study results and caveats: Repertoire dominance by clones expanded before ART was seen at all time points. Once patients were on ART, diversity went higher but still fell short of transplant donor controls.

CDR1 SGHTA and CDR2 FQGTGA come from the germline V gene. The CDR3 contains 14 residues. The V end lost 6 bases, the J end lost 1 base, and 12 bases lay between the germline ends. The assay used was immunoSEQ (version v3.0), run at survey level. Method: immunoSEQ multiplex PCR; TCRdb's copy keeps in-frame clones and lacks some. The data contain about 39,000 clones, roughly nine tenths of them singletons. A note on this clone: Its antigen is still unknown. Other nucleotide sequences in the sample specify the same CDR3.

Sequencing used unsorted PBMCs, obtained 1.2 years after starting antiretroviral therapy. The chain recombines TRBV7-3 with TRBJ1-1, with D maybe TRBD1 (6 bases). The receptor was derived from a woman aged 50 to 60 with HIV. CDR3 amino acids: CASSLTGPNTEAFF. CDR3 sequence (DNA): TGTGCCAGCAGTTTGACAGGCCCGAACACTGAAGCTTTCTTT.